The sequence of this T cell receptor (beta chain) was determined in a study of T cell responses to AZD1222 COVID-19 vaccine. For the study at large: Combined were second doses at about 4 or about 12 weeks. Study-wide findings and caveats: A reported finding is that nearly half of spike-specific TCRs target unmutated variant regions. Repertoire samples came only from after the peak T cell response.

On this clone itself: Its specificity is unknown.

Trimming cost V 0 bases and J 5 bases, with 18 bases left between them. The CDR3 totals 17 residues. The germline gives CDR1 SGDLS, CDR2 YYNGEE. The data were produced by immunoSEQ multiplex PCR, yet TCRdb's version contains in-frame clones alone and is incomplete. The data contain 55,000 to 65,000 clones, 80% to 90% of them singletons. The chain links TRBV9 to TRBJ2-1; D perhaps matches TRBD2 (5 bases). The clonotype was recovered from an adult in good health. The sequences come from peripheral blood, collected on day 0 of AZD1222 vaccination. The CDR3 reads CASSVATSVRAHNEQFF. For the CDR3, the DNA is TGTGCCAGCAGCGTAGCCACCTCCGTGCGGGCCCACAATGAGCAGTTCTTC.